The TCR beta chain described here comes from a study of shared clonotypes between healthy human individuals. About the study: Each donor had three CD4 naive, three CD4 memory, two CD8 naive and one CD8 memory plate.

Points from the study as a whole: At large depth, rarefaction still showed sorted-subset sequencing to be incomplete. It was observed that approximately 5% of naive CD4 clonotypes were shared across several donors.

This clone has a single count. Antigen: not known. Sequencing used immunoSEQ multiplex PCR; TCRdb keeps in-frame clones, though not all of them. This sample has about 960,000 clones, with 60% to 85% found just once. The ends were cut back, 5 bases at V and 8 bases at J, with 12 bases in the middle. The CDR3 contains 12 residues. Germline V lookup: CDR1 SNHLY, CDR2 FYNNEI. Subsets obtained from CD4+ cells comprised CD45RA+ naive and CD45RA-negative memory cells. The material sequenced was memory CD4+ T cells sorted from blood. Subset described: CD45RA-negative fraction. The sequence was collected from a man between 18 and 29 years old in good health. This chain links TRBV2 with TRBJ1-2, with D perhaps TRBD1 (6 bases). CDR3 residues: CASSLDTGGYTF. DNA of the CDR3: TGTGCCAGCAGTCTAGACACAGGGGGCTACACCTTC. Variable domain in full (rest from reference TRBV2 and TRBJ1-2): EPEVTQTPSHQVTQMGQEVILRCVPISNHLYFYWYRQILGQKVEFLVSFYNNEISEKSEIFDDQFSVERPDGSNFTLKIRSTKLEDSAMYFCASSLDTGGYTFGSGTRLTVV.